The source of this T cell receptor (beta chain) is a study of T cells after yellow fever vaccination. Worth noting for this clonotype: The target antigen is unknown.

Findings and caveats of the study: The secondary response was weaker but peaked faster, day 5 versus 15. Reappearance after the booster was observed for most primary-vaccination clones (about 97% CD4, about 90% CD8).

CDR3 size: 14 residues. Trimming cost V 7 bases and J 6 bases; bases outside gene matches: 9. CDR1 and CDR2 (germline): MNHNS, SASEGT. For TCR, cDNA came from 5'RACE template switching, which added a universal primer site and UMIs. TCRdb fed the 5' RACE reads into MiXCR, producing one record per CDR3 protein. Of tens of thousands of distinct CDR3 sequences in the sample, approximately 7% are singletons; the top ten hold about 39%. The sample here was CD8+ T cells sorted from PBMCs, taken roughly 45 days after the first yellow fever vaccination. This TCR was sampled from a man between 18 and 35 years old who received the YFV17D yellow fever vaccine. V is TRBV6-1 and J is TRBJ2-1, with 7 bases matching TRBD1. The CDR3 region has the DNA TGTGCCAGCACCACAGAAGGGGGCTCCAATGAGCAGTTCTTC. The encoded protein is CASTTEGGSNEQFF.